Listed here are 22 T cell receptor beta chains from one sample, sequenced in a study of CD8 T cells in ankylosing spondylitis. TCRdb analysed the 5' RACE reads with MiXCR anew, one entry per CDR3 protein. This table holds some 220,000 distinct CDR3 sequences, approximately 8% found once. The material sequenced was blood, either unsorted or a sorted T cell fraction (not recorded which). The receptors originated from a female donor with ankylosing spondylitis or in good health (not recorded which).

This clonotype has a handful of counts. This chain joins TRBV7-2 and TRBJ2-1; possibly TRBD1 or TRBD2 for D (5 bases each). V was trimmed by 5 bases and J by 4 bases, leaving 18 bases between them. The germline gives CDR1 SGHTA, CDR2 FQGNSA. The CDR3 runs to 16 residues. DNA for the CDR3: TGTGCCAGCAGCCCCTCGGGGCCCCCTTCGTACAATGAGCAGTTCTTC. Translation gives CASSPSGPPSYNEQFF.

This clonotype was counted many times. CDR3 sequence: CSVGEEKLFF. The CDR3 nucleotides read TGCAGCGTTGGGGAAGAAAAACTGTTTTTT. The V gene is TRBV29-1, the J gene TRBJ1-4, with D unclear. This CDR3 is built from 10 residues. Germline V gene lookup returns CDR1 SQVTM and CDR2 ANQGSEA. Trimming cost V 4 bases and J 8 bases, with 5 bases left between them.

The sample holds many counts of this clonotype. DNA of the CDR3: TGCAGTGCGGCGGAGGTAGCCAAAAACATTCAGTACTTC. It codes for CSAAEVAKNIQYF. The rearrangement joins TRBV20-1 to TRBJ2-4; D is possibly TRBD2 (5 bases). Germline CDR1 and CDR2: DFQATT and SNEGSKA (reference sequence). V was clipped by 6 bases and J by 0 bases, with 9 bases between them. The CDR3 runs to 13 residues.

This clonotype was counted at least ten times. CDR3 region: CASSLSGARETQYF. The CDR3 nucleotides are TGTGCCAGCAGTTTATCTGGAGCAAGAGAGACCCAGTACTTC. This chain uses TRBV12-3 or TRBV12-4 with TRBJ2-5; D gene uncertain. The germline V and J ends were trimmed by 2 bases and 4 bases, with 11 bases remaining between them. This CDR3 region has 14 residues.

This clonotype appeared many times. This chain joins TRBV5-5 and TRBJ2-1; no clear D gene. CDR3 length: 13 residues. Trimming left V 1 base short and J 8 bases short, with 10 bases between. CDR1 is SGHKS, CDR2 YYEKEE, per germline (reference sequence). The CDR3 sequence is CASSLIQVYEQFF. In DNA, the CDR3 is TGTGCCAGCAGCTTGATCCAGGTCTATGAGCAGTTCTTC.

The sample holds many counts of this clonotype. The chain recombines TRBV29-1 with TRBJ2-7, with D possibly being TRBD1 or TRBD2 (5 bases each). Germline values: CDR1 SQVTM, CDR2 ANQGSEA. This CDR3 spans 13 amino acids. V was trimmed by 6 bases and J by 0 bases, leaving 12 bases between them. CDR3: CSVNRDGSYEQYF. CDR3 nucleotides: TGCAGCGTAAATAGGGACGGCTCCTACGAGCAGTACTTC.

This clonotype was recorded many times. This rearrangement joins TRBV6-1 to TRBJ2-7; perhaps D is TRBD1 or TRBD2 (5 bases each). The germline gives CDR1 MNHNS, CDR2 SASEGT. V shed 7 bases and J shed 3 bases, with 16 bases lying between them. This CDR3 contains 14 residues. The CDR3 spells CASTPGQGNYEQYF. The CDR3 region has the DNA TGTGCCAGCACTCCGGGGCAAGGAAACTACGAGCAGTACTTC.

V usage is TRBV11-1 and J usage is TRBJ2-7, with 10 bases lining up with TRBD2. CDR3 length: 18 amino acids. V shed 5 bases and J 2 bases; nucleotides not matched to a gene: 15. CDR1 is SGHAT and CDR2 is FQDESV in the germline V gene (reference sequence). In DNA form, the CDR3 reads TGTGCCAGCAGCCGACCTTTTACTAGCGGGGCCCCAACCTACGAGCAGTACTTC. This codes for CASSRPFTSGAPTYEQYF.

This clonotype showed up many times. J is TRBJ1-5 and V is TRBV20-1; 8 bases line up with TRBD1. CDR3 length: 15 amino acids. J gave up 6 bases and V 3 bases, and 10 bases lay outside the gene matches. CDR1 is DFQATT, CDR2 SNEGSKA, per germline (reference sequence). The CDR3: CSASLSGQGSQPQHF. DNA of the CDR3: TGCAGTGCTAGTTTATCCGGACAGGGAAGTCAGCCCCAGCATTTT.

This clonotype was picked up a small number of times. One end of the junction is discordant with germline, which a read error may explain. The chain is built from TRBV20-1 and TRBJ1-1; 7 bases fit TRBD1. This CDR3 has 17 amino acids. The germline CDR1 and CDR2 sequences are DFQATT and SNEGSKA (reference sequence). In DNA form, the CDR3 reads TGCTGTGCGCTTAAACAGGGGAGGTGGTTCGTGGAGACTGAAGCTTTCTTT. It encodes CCALKQGRWFVETEAFF.

This clonotype was counted many times. The V call is TRBV3-1, the J call TRBJ2-5; D remains unclear. V was pared by 0 bases and J by 2 bases, with 10 bases between. This CDR3 comprises 15 residues. Germline CDR1 is LGHDT and CDR2 is YNNKEL (reference sequence). CDR3 in amino acids: CASSQDPRAQETQYF. The CDR3, as DNA: TGTGCCAGCAGCCAAGACCCCCGGGCTCAAGAGACCCAGTACTTC.

The V and J genes are TRBV7-9 and TRBJ1-4; tentative D call: TRBD1 (6 bases). The CDR3 extends over 14 amino acids. Trimming removed 3 bases from V and 11 bases from J, with 16 bases in between. CDR1 SEHNR and CDR2 FQNEAQ come from the germline V gene (reference sequence). The DNA of the CDR3 is TGTGCCAGCAGCTTGGGGGCCGAGGCCCTCAAACTGTTTTTT. As protein: CASSLGAEALKLFF.

In this sample, this clonotype turned up many times. This sequence joins TRBV20-1 and TRBJ1-6; D unclear. The germline V gene encodes CDR1 DFQATT and CDR2 SNEGSKA (reference sequence). The CDR3 runs to 15 residues. V lost 4 bases and J 0 bases, leaving 10 bases between the germline ends. The CDR3 DNA follows: TGCAGTGCTAAGGATTTGAGCTCCTATAATTCACCCCTCCACTTT. Its translation: CSAKDLSSYNSPLHF.

As for this clonotype: Since a much larger clone is just one base distant, this may be a read error. The chain is built from TRBV21-1 and TRBJ1-5; TRBD1, the table's D call, lacks a check against the DNA. TRBV21-1 is classified as a pseudogene. The CDR3 extends over 19 amino acids. The CDR3 DNA is TGTGCCAGCAGCCTCATGGGTTTCGGGGCGGATTATGGCAATCAGCCCCAGCATTTT. Translated: CASSLMGFGADYGNQPQHF.

There are many counts of this clonotype. The genes are TRBV27 and TRBJ2-5; 8 bases agree with TRBD1. Losses at the gene ends were 3 bases for V and 1 base for J; bases not matched to a gene: 16. The length of the CDR3 is 19 residues. Germline loops: CDR1 MNHEY, CDR2 SMNVEV (reference sequence). CDR3 region: CASSLDGRGPLSVQETQYF. The CDR3 coding sequence is TGTGCCAGCAGTTTGGACGGCAGGGGGCCCCTGAGTGTCCAAGAGACCCAGTACTTC.

This chain connects TRBV4-3 to TRBJ2-3; possibly TRBD1 for D (5 bases). The CDR3 runs 15 residues. Trimming removed 4 bases from V and 4 bases from J, with 15 bases in between. Germline values: CDR1 LGHNA, CDR2 YSLEER. The CDR3 reads CASSPSGLSADTQYF. The CDR3 bases are TGCGCCAGCAGCCCTTCAGGGTTGAGCGCAGATACGCAGTATTTT.

The chain is built from TRBV20-1 and TRBJ2-3; no firm D call. CDR3 length equals 11 residues. Germline assignment: CDR1 DFQATT and CDR2 SNEGSKA (reference sequence). Trimming pared 5 bases from V and 5 bases from J, leaving 8 bases between. CDR3 amino acids: CSACPEDTQYF. The CDR3, as DNA: TGCAGTGCTTGCCCCGAAGATACGCAGTATTTT.

In its sample, this clonotype was seen many times. The chain carries TRBV7-6 and TRBJ1-1; D is possibly TRBD1 (6 bases). There are 17 residues in the CDR3. V was shortened by 5 bases and J by 0 bases, with 19 bases between the two germline ends. Per the germline V gene, CDR1 is SGHVS and CDR2 is FNYEAQ. CDR3 region: CASSPHQGRHMNTEAFF. The CDR3 nucleotides read TGTGCCAGCAGCCCCCATCAGGGGAGGCATATGAACACTGAAGCTTTCTTT.

This clonotype was seen at least ten times. The V gene is TRBV4-3, the J gene TRBJ2-6; unclear D gene. CDR1 is LGHNA, CDR2 YSLEER, per germline. The V and J ends lost 0 bases and 2 bases respectively, with 8 bases between them. This CDR3 is 16 amino acids long. CDR3 nucleotide sequence: TGCGCCAGCAGCCAAGAATCCCAGGCTGGGGCCAACGTCCTGACTTTC. The encoded protein is CASSQESQAGANVLTF.

Many counts were recorded for this clonotype. The chain joins TRBV6-2 or TRBV6-3 to TRBJ2-3, with D perhaps matching TRBD2 (5 bases). From germline, CDR1 is MNHEY and CDR2 SVGEGT. This CDR3 is built from 15 residues. Trimming took off 7 bases at V and 1 base at J, with 15 bases between the two ends. CDR3 sequence (DNA): TGTGCCAGCACGAGGACCCAGAGGGGCACAGATACGCAGTATTTT. This translates into CASTRTQRGTDTQYF.

At least ten counts were recorded for this clonotype. This sequence joins TRBV12-3 or TRBV12-4 and TRBJ1-4; 12 nucleotides match TRBD1. This CDR3 is 15 amino acids long. The V gene end was trimmed by 3 bases and the J gene end by 7 bases; junction bases not matched to a gene: 3. CDR3 loop: CASSFGTGGSEKLFF. CDR3 coding DNA: TGTGCCAGCAGTTTCGGGACAGGGGGCAGTGAAAAACTGTTTTTT.

This clonotype occurred many times. The chain has TRBV29-1 and TRBJ2-2, with TRBD2 matching 7 bases. The trim removed 2 bases at V and 0 bases at J, leaving 12 bases unmatched. This CDR3 is built from 18 residues. Per the germline V gene, CDR1 is SQVTM and CDR2 is ANQGSEA. The CDR3 loop reads CSVEHPRAAGTNTGELFF. The CDR3 coding sequence is TGCAGCGTTGAACACCCTCGCGCAGCGGGAACGAACACCGGGGAGCTGTTTTTT.